Below are 19 T cell receptor beta chains sequenced from a single sample in a study of shared clonotypes between healthy human individuals. Data came from immunoSEQ multiplex PCR; TCRdb stores just in-frame clones and leaves some out. The sample records about 480,000 clones, approximately 79% being singletons. The sequencing input was PBMCs. These receptors came from a woman aged 40 to 50 in good health. Some clones in this sample may be carry-over from other donors' samples.

This clone appeared a few times. The chain recombines TRBV6-5 with TRBJ1-3, with a tentative D call TRBD1 (6 bases). The germline V and J ends were trimmed by 5 bases and 0 bases, with 11 bases remaining between them. This CDR3 has 15 amino acids. The germline CDR1 and CDR2 sequences are MNHEY and SVGAGI. Here the CDR3 reads CASSKDRDSGNTIYF. In nucleotides, the CDR3 is TGTGCCAGCAGTAAGGACAGAGACTCTGGAAACACCATATATTTT.

The chain recombines TRBV28 with TRBJ2-1; weak D call: TRBD2 (5 bases). The ends were cut back, 3 bases at V and 8 bases at J, with 23 bases in the middle. The CDR3 sequence is 17 residues long. The germline V gene has CDR1 MDHEN and CDR2 SYDVKM. Here the CDR3 reads CASSFGVGRAPTHEQFF. As DNA, the CDR3 is TGTGCCAGCAGTTTCGGGGTAGGTCGCGCCCCTACCCATGAGCAGTTCTTC.

The chain has TRBV4-1 and TRBJ2-1, with a tentative D call TRBD2 (6 bases). The germline V and J ends were trimmed by 1 base and 4 bases, with 14 bases remaining between them. Germline CDR1 reads MGHRA; CDR2 reads YSYEKL. CDR3 length: 16 amino acids. CDR3 nucleotide sequence: TGCGCCAGCAGCCAAGTTGCCGGGAGTGGGTACAATGAGCAGTTCTTC. Encoded protein: CASSQVAGSGYNEQFF.

The rearrangement uses TRBV6-1 and TRBJ1-4; D is uncertain. The CDR3 is made up of 15 amino acids. The V and J ends lost 3 bases and 5 bases respectively, with 13 bases between them. Germline values: CDR1 MNHNS, CDR2 SASEGT. CDR3 DNA: TGTGCCAGCAGTGACCGTTCCGATAAGAATGAAAAACTGTTTTTT. This gives the protein CASSDRSDKNEKLFF.

V is TRBV5-4 and J is TRBJ2-4; 12 nucleotides match TRBD2. The ends lost 1 base at V and 7 bases at J; junction bases unmatched: 6. The germline V gene has CDR1 SGHNT and CDR2 YYREEE (reference sequence). This CDR3 spans 16 amino acids. The DNA for the CDR3 is TGTGCCAGCAGCTTGAGACTAGCGGGAGCATCCAACATTCAGTACTTC. Translating it yields CASSLRLAGASNIQYF.

This chain connects TRBV7-8 to TRBJ2-5, with D possibly matching TRBD2 (5 bases). Per the germline V gene, CDR1 is SGHVS and CDR2 is FQNEAQ. Trimming shortened V by 2 bases and J by 2 bases, and 9 bases separated the two germline ends. The CDR3 consists of 14 residues. DNA for the CDR3: TGTGCCAGCAGCTTACGAGCGGCACAAGAGACCCAGTACTTC. Its translation: CASSLRAAQETQYF.

For this clone: One base away lies a much larger clone, so this may be a sequencing read error. The CDR3 bases are TGTGCCAGCAGTATTAGCGGGAGCACAGATACGCAGTATTTT. It encodes CASSISGSTDTQYF. The chain couples TRBV28 to TRBJ2-3, with 7 bases that match TRBD2. The CDR3 has 14 amino acids. Losses at the gene ends were 5 bases for V and 0 bases for J; bases not matched to a gene: 2. Germline CDR1 MDHEN, CDR2 SYDVKM.

The genes are TRBV28 and TRBJ1-5; tentative D call: TRBD1 (5 bases). Trimming stripped 6 bases from V and 1 base from J, with 16 bases between. The germline V gene encodes CDR1 MDHEN and CDR2 SYDVKM. CDR3 length equals 16 residues. The CDR3 reads CASSPWQGGSNQPQHF. DNA of the CDR3: TGTGCCAGCAGCCCCTGGCAGGGCGGGAGCAATCAGCCCCAGCATTTT.

The rearrangement joins TRBV27 to TRBJ1-4; TRBD1 is a possible D gene (5 bases). The V gene's germline CDR1 is MNHEY and CDR2 SMNVEV (reference sequence). V lost 5 bases and J 6 bases, leaving 16 bases between the germline ends. This CDR3 has 15 amino acids. The CDR3 here is CASSDAGSSYEKLFF. The CDR3, as DNA: TGTGCCAGCAGTGACGCAGGGAGCTCTTATGAAAAACTGTTTTTT.

The chain uses TRBV9 and TRBJ2-1; D assignment may be TRBD1 or TRBD2 (6 bases each). Trimming shortened V by 0 bases and J by 5 bases, and 12 bases separated the two germline ends. The CDR3 sequence is 15 residues long. Germline V gene sequence: CDR1 SGDLS, CDR2 YYNGEE. The CDR3 sequence: CASSVGGALHNEQFF. DNA for the CDR3: TGTGCCAGCAGCGTAGGGGGGGCGCTTCACAATGAGCAGTTCTTC.

The CDR3 sequence is CASSSGGPETQYF. For the CDR3, the DNA is TGTGCCAGCAGCTCGGGAGGCCCAGAGACCCAGTACTTC. The rearrangement uses TRBV7-9 and TRBJ2-5; TRBD2 matches at 7 bases. The CDR3 consists of 13 residues. V lost 4 bases and J lost 4; bases outside the gene matches: 3. The germline V gene has CDR1 SEHNR and CDR2 FQNEAQ (reference sequence).

The chain is built from TRBV19 and TRBJ1-2, with D tentatively TRBD1 (5 bases). The CDR3 loop spans 13 amino acids. CDR1 is LNHDA and CDR2 is SQIVND in the germline V gene (reference sequence). The V end lost 4 bases, the J end lost 4 bases, and 10 bases lay between the germline ends. The CDR3 loop reads CASSKAGVYGYTF. The CDR3 region has the DNA TGTGCCAGTAGTAAAGCGGGGGTCTATGGCTACACCTTC.

The sample holds many counts of this clone. The chain recombines TRBV2 with TRBJ2-1, with 9 bases identical to TRBD2. V was clipped by 3 bases and J by 8 bases; unmatched bases: 8. This CDR3 is built from 15 residues. Germline V lookup: CDR1 SNHLY, CDR2 FYNNEI. Here the CDR3 DNA reads TGTGCCAGCAGTGAGTCAGCGGGAGGTGGCTATGAGCAGTTCTTC. It is translated as CASSESAGGGYEQFF.

J is TRBJ2-7 and V is TRBV4-1; a possible D gene is TRBD1 (6 bases). Trimming stripped 0 bases from V and 7 bases from J, with 16 bases between. This CDR3 has 15 amino acids. Germline V gene sequence: CDR1 MGHRA, CDR2 YSYEKL. CDR3 sequence reads: CASSQDEQGVWEQYF. The DNA for the CDR3 is TGCGCCAGCAGCCAAGACGAACAGGGTGTGTGGGAGCAGTACTTC.

The genes are TRBV10-3 and TRBJ1-4, with 9 bases lining up with TRBD1. This CDR3 region has 13 residues. Germline-derived CDR1 and CDR2 are ENHRY and SYGVKD. V was pared by 0 bases and J by 14 bases, with 4 bases of the junction left unmatched. The CDR3 bases are TGTGCCATCAGTGAGTCCGGGACAGGGCTCCTGTTTTTT. Translation gives CAISESGTGLLFF.

The rearrangement joins TRBV19 to TRBJ1-2, with 7 bases fitting TRBD1. Germline trimming cut 0 bases from V and 4 bases from J; bases unmatched to any gene: 5. The CDR3 runs 15 residues. Germline V lookup: CDR1 LNHDA, CDR2 SQIVND (reference sequence). CDR3 sequence (DNA): TGTGCCAGTAGTATAGATATGCAGGGGGGCTATGGCTACACCTTC. Translation: CASSIDMQGGYGYTF.

V gene TRBV6-5 combines with J gene TRBJ1-1; weak D call: TRBD1 (6 bases). This CDR3 is 14 amino acids long. V dropped 3 bases and J dropped 0 bases, with 8 bases sitting between them. Germline loops: CDR1 MNHEY, CDR2 SVGAGI. CDR3 nucleotide sequence: TGTGCCAGCAGTTATCAGGGGTTGAACACTGAAGCTTTCTTT. Protein: CASSYQGLNTEAFF.

This chain links TRBV10-2 with TRBJ2-5; the D is unclear. The CDR3 runs to 12 residues. The V gene lost 7 bases and the J gene lost 1 base, with 7 bases spanning the gap. Germline CDR1 reads WSHSY; CDR2 reads SAAADI. This CDR3 reads CASTGFQETQYF. As DNA, the CDR3 is TGCGCCAGCACGGGCTTCCAAGAGACCCAGTACTTC.

This chain connects TRBV5-1 to TRBJ2-5, with 14 positions matching TRBD2. CDR1 and CDR2 (germline): SGHRS, YFSETQ. The CDR3 length is 17 residues. J gave up 4 bases and V 3 bases, and 8 bases lay outside the gene matches. The CDR3 bases are TGCGCCAGCAGCTCCCGGCGACTAGCGGGAGGGGGAGAGACCCAGTACTTC. It yields the protein CASSSRRLAGGGETQYF.